The text below deals with one T cell receptor beta chain. The antigen remains undetermined. PCR involved 60 Vbeta and 13 Jbeta primers. Repertoires were generated with immunoSEQ multiplex PCR, while TCRdb's copy carries only in-frame clones and drops some. This sample has roughly 100,000 clones, with around 71% found just once. This CDR3 region has 15 residues. Trimming cost V 7 bases and J 3 bases, with 17 bases left between them. Germline V gene sequence: CDR1 SNHLY, CDR2 FYNNEI. The sample originates from a study of cytomegalovirus exposure and HLA in healthy donors. Study as a whole: From donors who were HLA-typed, an early data release held 80 million to 95 million unique TCRs. Study-wide results and caveats: In vitro experiments confirmed that three CMV-associated chains were specific for CMV antigens.

This chain uses TRBV2 with TRBJ2-3; D call uncertain. Sequenced input: PBMCs. The clonotype comes from a boy younger than 18 in good health and CMV-seronegative. The CDR3 protein is CASTPRREWTDTQYF. In nucleotides, the CDR3 is TGTGCCAGCACCCCGAGAAGAGAGTGGACAGATACGCAGTATTTT.